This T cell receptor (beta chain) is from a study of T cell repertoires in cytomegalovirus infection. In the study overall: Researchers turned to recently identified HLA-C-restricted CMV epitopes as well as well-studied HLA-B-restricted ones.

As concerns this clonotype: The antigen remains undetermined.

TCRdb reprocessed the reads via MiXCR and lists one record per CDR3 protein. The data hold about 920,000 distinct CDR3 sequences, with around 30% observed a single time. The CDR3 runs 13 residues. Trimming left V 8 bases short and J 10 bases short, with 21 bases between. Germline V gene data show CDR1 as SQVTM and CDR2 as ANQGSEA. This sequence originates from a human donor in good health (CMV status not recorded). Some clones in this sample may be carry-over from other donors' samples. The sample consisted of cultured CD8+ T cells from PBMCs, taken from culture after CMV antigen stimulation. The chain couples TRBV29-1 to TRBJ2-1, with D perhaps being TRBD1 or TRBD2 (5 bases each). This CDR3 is CSSLVGPRGEQFF. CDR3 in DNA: TGCAGCTCCTTGGTGGGACCCCGAGGGGAGCAGTTCTTC.